The source of this T cell receptor (beta chain) is a study of shared clonotypes between healthy human individuals. Germline values: CDR1 SGHDT, CDR2 YYEEEE. This CDR3 contains 12 residues. V lost 4 bases and J lost 4, with 8 bases in between. The study, taken as a whole, reports: Compared with clonotypes that all four donors shared, non-shared clonotypes had lower generation probabilities.

The sample holds a few counts of this clone. Antigen unknown. Memory CD4+ cells were the fraction left after CD45RA+ naive selection. Assay execution proceeded at the deep level. The DNA input per sorted-subset replicate PCR was roughly 180 ng, corresponding to roughly 30,000 T cell genomes. Some clones are missing from TCRdb's copy, which holds only in-frame ones; the method was immunoSEQ multiplex PCR. The sample records 740,000 or so clones, 55% to 85% being singletons. The source material was memory CD4+ T cells sorted from blood. Subset defined: CD45RA-negative fraction. This TCR was sampled from a woman in her twenties or thirties in good health. This chain joins TRBV5-6 and TRBJ1-2; D is perhaps TRBD1 (5 bases). CDR3 in DNA: TGTGCCAGCAGCGGGGACGCCTATGGCTACACCTTC. Translating gives CASSGDAYGYTF.